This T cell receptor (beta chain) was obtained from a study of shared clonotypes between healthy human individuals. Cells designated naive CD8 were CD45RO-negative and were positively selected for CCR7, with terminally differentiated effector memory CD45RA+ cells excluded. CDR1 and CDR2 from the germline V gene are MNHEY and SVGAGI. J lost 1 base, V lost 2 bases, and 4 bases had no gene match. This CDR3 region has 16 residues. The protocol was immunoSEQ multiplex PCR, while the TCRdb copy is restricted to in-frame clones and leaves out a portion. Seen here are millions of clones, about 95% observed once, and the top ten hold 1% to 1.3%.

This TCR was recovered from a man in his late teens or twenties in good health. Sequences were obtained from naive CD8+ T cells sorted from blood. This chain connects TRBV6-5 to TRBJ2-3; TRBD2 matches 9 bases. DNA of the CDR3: TGTGCCAGCAGTTACAGAGCTAGCGGGGGCACAGATACGCAGTATTTT. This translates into CASSYRASGGTDTQYF.